This T cell receptor beta chain was identified during a study of blood T cell repertoires in COVID-19. The wider study: The United States, Italy and Spain provided the acute and convalescent COVID-19 samples. T cells, B-cell-depleted T cells, or PBMCs supplied cDNA or gDNA.

How the authors handled the data: The assay estimated nucleated cells by amplifying reference gene primers. Assay: immunoSEQ multiplex PCR; the TCRdb copy retains only in-frame clones and omits some. V and J calls and clone size are given by that table; D and trimming were obtained from the DNA. The top ten hold roughly 0.25% of the sample, which has just over 650,000 clones, about 90% seen once. CDR3 length equals 16 residues. Germline lookup yields CDR1 SNHLY and CDR2 FYNNEI. V gave up 0 bases and J gave up 0 bases, with 11 bases separating them. V gene TRBV2 combines with J gene TRBJ1-1, with D perhaps TRBD1 (6 bases). The sequenced sample was peripheral blood. This clonotype originated in a woman between 18 and 29 years old with acute or convalescent COVID-19. CDR3 sequence: CASSEAPGALNTEAFF. CDR3 coding DNA: TGTGCCAGCAGTGAAGCACCAGGGGCCTTGAACACTGAAGCTTTCTTT.